A single sample is the source of the 3 T cell receptor beta chains below, sequenced in a study of T cells after posttransplantation cyclophosphamide. TCRdb keeps only in-frame clones here, not all; method: immunoSEQ multiplex PCR. This sample carries under 20,000 clones, over 70% of them seen once, and the ten largest clones take 27%. A marrow graft followed busulfan-fludarabine conditioning, with cyclophosphamide on days +3 and +4. The sequencing used PBMCs, collected after an allogeneic stem cell transplant with post-transplant cyclophosphamide. The source of these receptors is a male patient between 25 and 39 years old who received an allogeneic stem cell transplant from a related donor, was CMV-positive, and had acute GVHD only. These T cells may partly come from the graft donor.

The chain carries TRBV5-6 and TRBJ2-3, with 12 bases that match TRBD2. Trimming removed 4 bases from V and 6 bases from J; junction bases left unmatched: 6. Germline V gene lookup returns CDR1 SGHDT and CDR2 YYEEEE. This CDR3 comprises 15 residues. CDR3 sequence: CASSQLAGGSDTQYF. The CDR3 coding sequence is TGTGCCAGCAGCCAACTAGCGGGGGGTTCCGATACGCAGTATTTT.

This chain uses TRBV5-4 with TRBJ2-3; TRBD2 is a possible D gene (5 bases). Germline V lookup: CDR1 SGHNT, CDR2 YYREEE (reference sequence). The CDR3 runs to 14 residues. V lost 3 bases, J lost 5 bases, and 13 bases lay in between. The CDR3, as DNA: TGTGCCAGCAGCTCTCCGGGGAGATTAGATACGCAGTATTTT. It translates to CASSSPGRLDTQYF.

This chain links TRBV7-3 with TRBJ2-6; D ambiguous. Trimming shortened V by 5 bases and J by 0 bases, and 8 bases separated the two germline ends. CDR1 is SGHTA, CDR2 FQGTGA, per germline. This CDR3 is 15 amino acids long. CDR3 loop: CASSTVFSGANVLTF. CDR3 in DNA: TGTGCCAGCAGCACAGTCTTCTCTGGGGCCAACGTCCTGACTTTC.